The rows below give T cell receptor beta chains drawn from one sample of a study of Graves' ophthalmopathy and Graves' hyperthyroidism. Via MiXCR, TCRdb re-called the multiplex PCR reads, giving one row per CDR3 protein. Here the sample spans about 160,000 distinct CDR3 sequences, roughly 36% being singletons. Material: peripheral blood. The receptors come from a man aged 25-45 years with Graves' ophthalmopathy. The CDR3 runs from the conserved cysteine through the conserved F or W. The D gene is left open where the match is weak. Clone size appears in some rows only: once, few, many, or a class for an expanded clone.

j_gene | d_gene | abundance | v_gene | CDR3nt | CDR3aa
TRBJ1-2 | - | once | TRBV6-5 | TGTGCCAGCAGTTACTCCCCACAGGGCTCGGGTGGCTACACCTTC | CASSYSPQGSGGYTF
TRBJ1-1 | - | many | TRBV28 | TGTGCCAGCGTGGGCTGGACTGAAGCTTTCTTT | CASVGWTEAFF
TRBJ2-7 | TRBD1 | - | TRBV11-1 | TGTGCCAGCAGCTCCAGCGGGACAGGGACTTACTACGAGCAGTACTTC | CASSSSGTGTYYEQYF
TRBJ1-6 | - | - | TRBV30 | TGTGCCTGGAGTCGTACCTATAATTCACCCCTCCACTTT | CAWSRTYNSPLHF
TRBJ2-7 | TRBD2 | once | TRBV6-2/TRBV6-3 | TGTGCCAGCAGTACCAACTTGAGGGCGACTAGCGGGAGGGTCGAGCAGTACTTC | CASSTNLRATSGRVEQYF
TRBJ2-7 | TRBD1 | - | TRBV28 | TGTGCCAGCAGTTCCCACAGGGGTTACGAGCAGTACTTC | CASSSHRGYEQYF
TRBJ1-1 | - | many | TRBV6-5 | TGTGCCAGCAGTTATCTCGGAAACACTGAAGCTTTCTTT | CASSYLGNTEAFF
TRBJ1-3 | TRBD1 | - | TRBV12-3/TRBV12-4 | TGTGCCAGCAGGGACAGGGCTCTCACTGGAAACACCATATATTTT | CASRDRALTGNTIYF
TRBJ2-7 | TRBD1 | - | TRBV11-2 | TGTGCCAGCAGCCCACACCGGGACAGGGTGTACGAGCAGTACTTC | CASSPHRDRVYEQYF
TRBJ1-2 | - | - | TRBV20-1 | TGCAGTGCTAGAAGGGGCGAGAATGGCTACACCTTC | CSARRGENGYTF
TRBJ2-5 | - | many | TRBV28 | TGTGCCAGCAGCACCAAAAGGGGACACCAGCAAGAGACCCAGTACTTC | CASSTKRGHQQETQYF
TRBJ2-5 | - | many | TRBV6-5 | TGTGCCAGCAGTTACTCGAGAGGGGACGAGACCCAGTACTTC | CASSYSRGDETQYF
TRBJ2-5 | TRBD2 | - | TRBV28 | TGTGCCAGCAGCCGCCTAGCGGGACAAGAGACCCAGTACTTC | CASSRLAGQETQYF
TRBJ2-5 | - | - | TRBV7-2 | TGTGCCAGCAGCGCCAGGGGGGAACTAGAGACCCAGTACTTC | CASSARGELETQYF
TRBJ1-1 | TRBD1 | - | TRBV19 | TGTGCCAGTAGTACGGACAGGGGGCATTTGACTGAAGCTTTCTTT | CASSTDRGHLTEAFF
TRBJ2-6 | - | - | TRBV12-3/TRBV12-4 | TGTGCCAGCAGTTTAGCACAAGGGGCTTCTGGGGCCAACGTCCTGACTTTC | CASSLAQGASGANVLTF
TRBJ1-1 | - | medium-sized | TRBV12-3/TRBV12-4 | TGTGCCAGCAGTTTAGGGGGGGGGACTGAAGCTTTCTTT | CASSLGGGTEAFF
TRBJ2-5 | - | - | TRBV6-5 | TGTGCCAGCAGTTACTCTTTATCCGGGACTACCCAGTACTTC | CASSYSLSGTTQYF
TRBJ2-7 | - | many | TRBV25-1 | TGTGCCAGCAGTGTTATGTACGAGCAGTACTTC | CASSVMYEQYF
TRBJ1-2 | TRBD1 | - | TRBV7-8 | TGTGCCAGCAGCTTAGTCGGGGCCGGGACAGGGGTCTATGGCTACACCTTC | CASSLVGAGTGVYGYTF
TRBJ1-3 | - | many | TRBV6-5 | TGTGCCAGCTTACCAACGGGGGGAAACACCATATATTTT | CASLPTGGNTIYF
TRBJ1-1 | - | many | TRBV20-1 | TGCAGTGGGGATAGGACGCATACCCTGAACACTGAAGCTTTCTTT | CSGDRTHTLNTEAFF
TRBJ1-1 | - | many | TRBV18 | TGTGCCAGCTCAAGACAGGACCGGAACACTGAAGCTTTCTTT | CASSRQDRNTEAFF
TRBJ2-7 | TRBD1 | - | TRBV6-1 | TGTGCCAGCAGTACAACAGGGGCTACCTACGAGCAGTACTTC | CASSTTGATYEQYF
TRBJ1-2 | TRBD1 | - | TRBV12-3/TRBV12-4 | TGTGCCAGCAGTCCCCGGGACAGACTATATGGCTACACCTTC | CASSPRDRLYGYTF
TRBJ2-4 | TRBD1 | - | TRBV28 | TGTGCCAGCAGTTTTCCCCTCTCTACCGGGACAGGGATGGAAAACATTCAGTACTTC | CASSFPLSTGTGMENIQYF
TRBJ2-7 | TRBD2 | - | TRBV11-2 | TGCGCCAGCAGCCCCACGGGACTAACCTACGAGCAGTACTTC | CASSPTGLTYEQYF
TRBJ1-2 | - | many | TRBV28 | TGTGCCAGCACTGGGGGCGATGGCTACACCTTC | CASTGGDGYTF
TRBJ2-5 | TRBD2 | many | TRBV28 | TGTGCCAGCAGTTTAACGGGAGGAGGGAAGACCCAGTACTTC | CASSLTGGGKTQYF
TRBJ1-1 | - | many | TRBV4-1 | TGCGCCAGCAGCCAAGTGATGGGCTTGGGGACTGAAGCTTTCTTT | CASSQVMGLGTEAFF
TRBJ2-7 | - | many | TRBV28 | TGTGCCAGCAGCCTAGGGACCTTCTCCTACGAGCAGTACTTC | CASSLGTFSYEQYF
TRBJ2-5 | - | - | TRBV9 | TGTGCCAGCAGCTCCCGGGAGGAGACCCAGTACTTC | CASSSREETQYF
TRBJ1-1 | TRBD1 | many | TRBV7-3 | TGTGCCAGCAGCTTAACCAGGGGGACTGAAGCTTTCTTT | CASSLTRGTEAFF
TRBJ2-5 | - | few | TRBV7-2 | TGTGCCAGCAGCTTTAGCAGGGGTAGAATTCAAGAGACCCAGTACTTC | CASSFSRGRIQETQYF
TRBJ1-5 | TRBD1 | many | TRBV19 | TGTGCCAGTAGTATCAAGGACAGGGGGAACAATCAGCCCCAGCATTTT | CASSIKDRGNNQPQHF
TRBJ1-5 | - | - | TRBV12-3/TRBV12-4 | TGTGCCAGCAGTCCGGGAGCCATCAATCAGCCCCAGCATTTT | CASSPGAINQPQHF
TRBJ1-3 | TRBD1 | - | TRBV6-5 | TGTGCCAGCAGTTTGGGACAGACCTCTGGAAACACCATATATTTT | CASSLGQTSGNTIYF
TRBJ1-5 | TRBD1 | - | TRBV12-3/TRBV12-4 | TGTGCCAGCATAGGACAGGGGGAGCAGCCCCAGCATTTT | CASIGQGEQPQHF
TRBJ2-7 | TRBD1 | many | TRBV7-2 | TGTGCCAGCAGCTTAGCCCTCTCTGGGACAGGGTGGTACGAGCAGTACTTC | CASSLALSGTGWYEQYF
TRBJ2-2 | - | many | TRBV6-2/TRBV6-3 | TGTGCCACCCTCGTTGACACCGGGGAGCTGTTTTTT | CATLVDTGELFF
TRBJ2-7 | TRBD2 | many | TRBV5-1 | TGCGCCAGCAGGGGACTAGCGGGACTGAACGAGCAGTACTTC | CASRGLAGLNEQYF
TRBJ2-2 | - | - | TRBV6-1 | TGTGCCAGCAGAACCATGGGCGGAGGGGGGGAGCTGTTTTTT | CASRTMGGGGELFF
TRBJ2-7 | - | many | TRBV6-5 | TGTGCCACCGCGGCGCAGGGTAGTCGGCCCTACGAGCAGTACTTC | CATAAQGSRPYEQYF
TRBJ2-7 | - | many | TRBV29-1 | TGCAGCGTTGAGGCGGCCGGCGGTTCCTACGAGCAGTACTTC | CSVEAAGGSYEQYF
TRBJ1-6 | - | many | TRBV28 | TGTGCCAGCAGTTTCGGAAGGTCGGGAAATTCACCCCTCCACTTT | CASSFGRSGNSPLHF
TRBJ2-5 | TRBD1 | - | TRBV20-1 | TGCAGTGTCGAGGGACAGGGTGAAGAGACCCAGTACTTC | CSVEGQGEETQYF
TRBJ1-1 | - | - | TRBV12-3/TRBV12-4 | TGTGCCAGCAGTACGCAAGCGAACACTGAAGCTTTCTTT | CASSTQANTEAFF
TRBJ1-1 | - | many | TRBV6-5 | TGTGCCAGCAGTTACGGGCGCCAGAACACTGAAGCTTTCTTT | CASSYGRQNTEAFF
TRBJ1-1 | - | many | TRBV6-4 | TGTGCCAGCAGCAAGACCATGAACACTGAAGCTTTCTTT | CASSKTMNTEAFF
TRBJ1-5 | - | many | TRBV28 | TGTGCCAGCAGTTCTGTCCAGGGCTCGAATCAGCCCCAGCATTTT | CASSSVQGSNQPQHF
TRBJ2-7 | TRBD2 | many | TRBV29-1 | TGCAGCGTTGAAGATCCGGGACTAGCGGGAGGTCTCGCCTACGAGCAGTACTTC | CSVEDPGLAGGLAYEQYF
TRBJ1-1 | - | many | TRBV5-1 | TGCGCCAGCAGCCTCCTAAGGCTGAACACTGAAGCTTTCTTT | CASSLLRLNTEAFF
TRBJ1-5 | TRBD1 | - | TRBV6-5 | TGTGCCAGCAGTTTCAAATCAGGGGGCGGTCAGCCCCAGCATTTT | CASSFKSGGGQPQHF
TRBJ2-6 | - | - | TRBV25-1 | TGTGCCAGCAGTCCCCCTTGGTGGGGCTCCTACTCTGGGGCCAACGTCCTGACTTTC | CASSPPWWGSYSGANVLTF
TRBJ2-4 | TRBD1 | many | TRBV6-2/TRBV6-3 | TGTGCCAGCAAGGGACAGGGGACGGCCAAAAACATTCAGTACTTC | CASKGQGTAKNIQYF